This T cell receptor beta chain was sequenced during a study of blood T cell repertoires in COVID-19. How the authors handled the data: Amplified reference gene primers provided the basis for estimating nucleated cell counts. Measured with immunoSEQ multiplex PCR; TCRdb has only the in-frame clones, and not every one. The V and J calls and clone size come from that table; D and trimming were worked out from the DNA. The repertoire includes some 240,000 clones, 84% of them detected once, and less than 2% sits in the top ten. The ends were cut back, 3 bases at V and 0 bases at J, with 8 bases in the middle. Germline V gene data show CDR1 as MNHNS and CDR2 as SASEGT. The CDR3 extends over 14 amino acids.

This chain links TRBV6-1 with TRBJ1-1; TRBD1 is a possible D gene (6 bases). The sequence derives from a woman between 40 and 55 years old who had recovered from COVID-19. The sequenced sample was peripheral blood. CDR3 DNA: TGTGCCAGCAGTGACCAGGGGCTGAACACTGAAGCTTTCTTT. It is translated as CASSDQGLNTEAFF.